This paragraph reports one T cell receptor beta chain. Its antigen is currently unknown. This sample was included in a study of T cell responses to AZD1222 COVID-19 vaccine. Study-level findings and limits: Females made up more of the donors, who were largely white British, and clonal diversity may have come out too low.

The CDR3 consists of 17 residues. Trimming removed 0 bases at V and 1 base at J, with 17 bases between. Germline values: CDR1 SGHRS, CDR2 YFSETQ. TCRdb's copy holds only in-frame clones and misses some; the assay was immunoSEQ multiplex PCR. The sample gives tens of thousands of clones, roughly 88% of which show up once; over 9% is in the top ten. The receptor was derived from an adult in good health. Sequencing used peripheral blood, obtained on day 0 of MenACWY control vaccination. The chain employs TRBV5-1 and TRBJ2-7, with D perhaps given as TRBD1 or TRBD2 (7 bases each). CDR3 bases: TGCGCCAGCAGCTTGGCCGAGGGAGGGGGCGCTTCCTACGAGCAGTACTTC. Translating it yields CASSLAEGGGASYEQYF. The whole variable domain, filled in from reference TRBV5-1 and TRBJ2-7, reads KAGVTQTPRYLIKTRGQQVTLSCSPISGHRSVSWYQQTPGQGLQFLFEYFSETQRNKGNFPGRFSGRQFSNSRSEMNVSTLELGDSALYLCASSLAEGGGASYEQYFGPGTRLTVT.